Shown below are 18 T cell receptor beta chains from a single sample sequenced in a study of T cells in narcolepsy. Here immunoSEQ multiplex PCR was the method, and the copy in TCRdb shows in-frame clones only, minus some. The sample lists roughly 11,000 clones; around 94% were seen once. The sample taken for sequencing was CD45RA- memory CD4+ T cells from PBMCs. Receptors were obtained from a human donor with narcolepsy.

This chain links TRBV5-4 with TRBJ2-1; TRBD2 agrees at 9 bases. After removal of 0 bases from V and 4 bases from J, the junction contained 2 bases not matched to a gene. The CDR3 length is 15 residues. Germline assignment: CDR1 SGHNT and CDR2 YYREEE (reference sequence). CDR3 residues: CASSLELAGYNEQFF. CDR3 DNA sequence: TGTGCCAGCAGCTTGGAACTAGCGGGTTACAATGAGCAGTTCTTC.

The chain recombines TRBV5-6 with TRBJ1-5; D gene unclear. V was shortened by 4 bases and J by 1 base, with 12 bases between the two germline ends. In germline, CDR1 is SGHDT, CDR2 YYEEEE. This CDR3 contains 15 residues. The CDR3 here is CASSVGRGSNQPQHF. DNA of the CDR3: TGTGCCAGCAGCGTAGGGCGGGGAAGCAATCAGCCCCAGCATTTT.

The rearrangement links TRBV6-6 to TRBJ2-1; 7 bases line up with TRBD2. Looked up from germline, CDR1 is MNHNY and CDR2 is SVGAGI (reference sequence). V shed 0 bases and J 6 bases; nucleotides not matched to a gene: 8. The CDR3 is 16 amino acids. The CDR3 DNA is TGTGCCAGCAGTTACTCCGGGGAGGGCCTAGGCAATGAGCAGTTCTTC. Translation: CASSYSGEGLGNEQFF.

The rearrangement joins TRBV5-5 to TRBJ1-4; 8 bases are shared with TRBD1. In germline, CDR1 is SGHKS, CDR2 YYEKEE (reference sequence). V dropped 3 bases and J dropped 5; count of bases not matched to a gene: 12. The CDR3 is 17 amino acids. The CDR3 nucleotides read TGTGCCAGCAGCTCGACAGACCGGACAGGGCAAAATGAAAAACTGTTTTTT. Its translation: CASSSTDRTGQNEKLFF.

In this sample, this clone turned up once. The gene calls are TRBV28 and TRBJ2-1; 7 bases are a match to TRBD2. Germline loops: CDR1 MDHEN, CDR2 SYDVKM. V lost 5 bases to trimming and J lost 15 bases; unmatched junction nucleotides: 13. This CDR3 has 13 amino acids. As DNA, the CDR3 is TGTGCCAGCAGTCAAGATACTAGCGAGGGCCGGTTCTTC. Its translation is CASSQDTSEGRFF.

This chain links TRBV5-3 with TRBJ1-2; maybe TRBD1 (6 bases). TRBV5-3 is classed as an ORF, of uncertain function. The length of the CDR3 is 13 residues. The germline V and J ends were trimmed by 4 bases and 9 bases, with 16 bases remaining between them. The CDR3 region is CARSPEGTQSYTF. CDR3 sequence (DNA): TGTGCCAGAAGCCCTGAGGGGACACAAAGCTACACCTTC.

The CDR3 is CASSPRAGGPDTQYF. CDR3 nucleotides: TGTGCCAGCTCACCTCGAGCGGGGGGACCAGATACGCAGTATTTT. V gene TRBV18 combines with J gene TRBJ2-3; TRBD2 agrees at 9 bases. Per the germline V gene, CDR1 is KGHSH and CDR2 is LQKENI. The CDR3 has 15 amino acids. The trim removed 3 bases at V and 4 bases at J, leaving 5 bases unmatched. Full variable domain (outside the CDR3, taken from reference TRBV18 and TRBJ2-3): NAGVMQNPRHLVRRRGQEARLRCSPMKGHSHVYWYRQLPEEGLKFMVYLQKENIIDESGMPKERFSAEFPKEGPSILRIQQVVRGDSAAYFCASSPRAGGPDTQYFGPGTRLTVL.

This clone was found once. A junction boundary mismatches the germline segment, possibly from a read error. DNA of the CDR3: TGTGCCAGCACGGAGGGAGGGGCTAATTATGGCTACACCTTC. Protein: CASTEGGANYGYTF. The genes are TRBV5-8 and TRBJ1-2; D is possibly TRBD1 (5 bases). CDR3 length equals 14 residues. Germline V gene sequence: CDR1 SGHTS, CDR2 YDEGEE.

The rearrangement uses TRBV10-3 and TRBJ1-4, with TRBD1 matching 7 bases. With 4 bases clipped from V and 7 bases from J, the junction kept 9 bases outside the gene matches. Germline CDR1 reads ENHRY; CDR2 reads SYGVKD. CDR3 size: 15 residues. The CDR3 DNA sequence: TGTGCCATCAGTGGTTCCGGGACAGAGGGTGAAAAACTGTTTTTT. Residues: CAISGSGTEGEKLFF.

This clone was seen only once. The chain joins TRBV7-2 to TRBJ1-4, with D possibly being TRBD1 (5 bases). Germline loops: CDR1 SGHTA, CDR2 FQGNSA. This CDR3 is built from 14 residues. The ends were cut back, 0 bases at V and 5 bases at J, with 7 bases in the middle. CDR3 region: CASSLAGRNEKLFF. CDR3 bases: TGTGCCAGCAGCTTAGCGGGGCGGAATGAAAAACTGTTTTTT.

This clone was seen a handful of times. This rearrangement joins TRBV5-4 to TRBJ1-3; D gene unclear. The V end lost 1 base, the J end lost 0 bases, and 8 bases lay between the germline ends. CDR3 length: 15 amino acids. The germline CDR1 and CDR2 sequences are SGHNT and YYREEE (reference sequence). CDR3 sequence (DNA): TGTGCCAGCAGCTTGCCGGGATCCTCTGGAAACACCATATATTTT. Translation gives CASSLPGSSGNTIYF.

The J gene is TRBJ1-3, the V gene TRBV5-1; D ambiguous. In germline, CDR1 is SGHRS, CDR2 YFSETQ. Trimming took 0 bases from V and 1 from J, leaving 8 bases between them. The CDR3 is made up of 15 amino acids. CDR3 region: CASSLAAASGNTIYF. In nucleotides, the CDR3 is TGCGCCAGCAGCTTGGCAGCAGCTTCTGGAAACACCATATATTTT.

CDR3 sequence (DNA): TGTGCCAGTAGTATTCCGGGGAACCAAGAGACCCAGTACTTC. As protein: CASSIPGNQETQYF. The rearrangement links TRBV19 to TRBJ2-5, with a possible D match to TRBD2 (5 bases). Germline CDR1 LNHDA, CDR2 SQIVND (reference sequence). Trimming left V 3 bases short and J 0 bases short, with 8 bases between. The CDR3 has 14 residues.

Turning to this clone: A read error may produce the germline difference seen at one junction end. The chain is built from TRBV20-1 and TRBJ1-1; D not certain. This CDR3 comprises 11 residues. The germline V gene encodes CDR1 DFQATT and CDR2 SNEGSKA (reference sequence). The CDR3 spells CSGRRNTEAFF. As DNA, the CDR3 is TGCAGTGGTAGAAGAAACACTGAAGCTTTCTTT.

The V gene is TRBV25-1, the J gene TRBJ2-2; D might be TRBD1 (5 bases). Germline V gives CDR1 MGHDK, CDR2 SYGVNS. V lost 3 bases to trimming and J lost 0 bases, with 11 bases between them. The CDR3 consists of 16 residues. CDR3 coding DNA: TGTGCCAGCAGTGATAACAGGCCTCCGAACACCGGGGAGCTGTTTTTT. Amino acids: CASSDNRPPNTGELFF.

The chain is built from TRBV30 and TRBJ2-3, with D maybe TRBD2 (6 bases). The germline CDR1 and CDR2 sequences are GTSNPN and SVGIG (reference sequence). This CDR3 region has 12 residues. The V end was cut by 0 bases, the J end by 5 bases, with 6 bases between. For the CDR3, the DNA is TGTGCCTGGAGTGTGGGGGGAGATACGCAGTATTTT. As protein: CAWSVGGDTQYF.

As DNA, the CDR3 is TGTGCCAGCAGCCTACCGACTAGCGGGAGGGCCAAGGAGACCCAGTACTTC. Translation: CASSLPTSGRAKETQYF. The chain links TRBV7-8 to TRBJ2-5; 14 bases agree with TRBD2. The CDR3 consists of 17 residues. Germline values: CDR1 SGHVS, CDR2 FQNEAQ. Trimming cost V 5 bases and J 5 bases; bases outside gene matches: 10.

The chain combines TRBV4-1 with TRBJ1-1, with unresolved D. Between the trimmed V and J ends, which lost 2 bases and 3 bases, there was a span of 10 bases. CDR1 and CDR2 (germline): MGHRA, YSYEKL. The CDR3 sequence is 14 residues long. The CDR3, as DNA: TGCGCCAGCAGCCAATCTTTTTTATACACTGAAGCTTTCTTT. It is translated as CASSQSFLYTEAFF.